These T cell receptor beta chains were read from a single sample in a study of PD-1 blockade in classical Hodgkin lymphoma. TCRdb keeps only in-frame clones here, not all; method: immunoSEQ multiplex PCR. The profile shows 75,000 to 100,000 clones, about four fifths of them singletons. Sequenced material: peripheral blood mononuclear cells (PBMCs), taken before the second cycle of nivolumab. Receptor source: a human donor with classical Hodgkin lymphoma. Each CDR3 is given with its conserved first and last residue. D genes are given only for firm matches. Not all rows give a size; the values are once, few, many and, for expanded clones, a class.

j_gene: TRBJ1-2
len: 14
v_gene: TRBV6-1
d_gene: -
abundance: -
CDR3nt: TGTGCCAGCAGTGTCAGGGAAACGGCCTCTGGCTACACCTTC
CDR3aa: CASSVRETASGYTF

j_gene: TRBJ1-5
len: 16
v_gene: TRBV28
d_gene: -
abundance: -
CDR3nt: TGTGCCAGCAGTTTCACTAAGAGACCTCGGGGTCAGCCCCAGCATTTT
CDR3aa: CASSFTKRPRGQPQHF

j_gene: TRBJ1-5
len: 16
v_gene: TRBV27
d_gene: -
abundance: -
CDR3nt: TGTGCCAGCAGTTCCTCTCCATACGGGAGCAATCAGCCCCAGCATTTT
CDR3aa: CASSSSPYGSNQPQHF

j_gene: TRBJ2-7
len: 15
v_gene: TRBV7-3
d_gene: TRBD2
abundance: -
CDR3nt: TGTGCCAGCAGCCCAGATAGCGGGGCGTCCTACGAGCAGTACTTC
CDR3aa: CASSPDSGASYEQYF

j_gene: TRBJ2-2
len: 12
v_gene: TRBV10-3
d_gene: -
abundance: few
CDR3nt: TGTGCCATCAGTCCGACTACCGGGGAGCTGTTTTTT
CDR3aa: CAISPTTGELFF

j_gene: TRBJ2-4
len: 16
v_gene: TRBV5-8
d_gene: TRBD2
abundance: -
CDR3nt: TGTGCCAGCAGCTTTGGAGTAGCGGGAGCCGTCGAGGTTCAGTACTTC
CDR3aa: CASSFGVAGAVEVQYF

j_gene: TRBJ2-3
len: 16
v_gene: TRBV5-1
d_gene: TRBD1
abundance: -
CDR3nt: TGCGCCAGCAGCAAGGAGACAGGGGTGAGCACAGATACGCAGTATTTT
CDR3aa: CASSKETGVSTDTQYF

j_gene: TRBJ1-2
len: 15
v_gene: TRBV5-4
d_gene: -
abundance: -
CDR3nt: TGTGCCAGCAGCTTGGTAGGGGAGGGGGTCTATGGCTACACCTTC
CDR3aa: CASSLVGEGVYGYTF

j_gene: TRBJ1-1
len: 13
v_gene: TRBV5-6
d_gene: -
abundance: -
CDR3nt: TGTGCCAGCAGCTTGCGCCTTGCTACTGAAGCTTTCTTT
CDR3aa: CASSLRLATEAFF

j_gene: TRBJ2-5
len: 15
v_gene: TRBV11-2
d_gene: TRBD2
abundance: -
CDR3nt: TGTGCCAGCAGCTTTAGCGGGAGGGTGGGGGAGACCCAGTACTTC
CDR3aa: CASSFSGRVGETQYF

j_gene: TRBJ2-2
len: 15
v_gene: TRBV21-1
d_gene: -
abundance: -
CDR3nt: TGTGCCAGCAGCAAAGATACACCGTGCACCGGGGAGCTGTTTTTT
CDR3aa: CASSKDTPCTGELFF

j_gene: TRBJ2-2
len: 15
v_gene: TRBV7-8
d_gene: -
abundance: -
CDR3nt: TGTGCCAGCAGCTTGAGCAGGGGTGCCACCGGGGAGCTGTTTTTT
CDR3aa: CASSLSRGATGELFF

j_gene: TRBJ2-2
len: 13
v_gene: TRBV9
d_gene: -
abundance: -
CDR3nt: TGTGCCAGCAGCTCGACCTTCACCGGGGAGCTGTTTTTT
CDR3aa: CASSSTFTGELFF

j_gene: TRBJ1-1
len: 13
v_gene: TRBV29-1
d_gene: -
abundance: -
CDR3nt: TGCAGCGTTGAGTCAGGGGCTGCCACTGAAGCTTTCTTT
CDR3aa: CSVESGAATEAFF

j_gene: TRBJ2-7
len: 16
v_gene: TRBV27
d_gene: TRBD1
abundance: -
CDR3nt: TGTGCCAGCAGTAGGACGACCGGGACAGGTCCCTACGAGCAGTACTTC
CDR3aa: CASSRTTGTGPYEQYF

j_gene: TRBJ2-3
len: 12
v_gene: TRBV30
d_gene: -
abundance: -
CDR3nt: TGTGCCTGGGCCCTCGTGGAGGATACGCAGTATTTT
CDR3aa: CAWALVEDTQYF

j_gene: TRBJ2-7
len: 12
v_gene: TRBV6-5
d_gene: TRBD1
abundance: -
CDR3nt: TGTGCCAGCAGATCCGAAACGGGGACAGTCCACTTC
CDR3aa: CASRSETGTVHF

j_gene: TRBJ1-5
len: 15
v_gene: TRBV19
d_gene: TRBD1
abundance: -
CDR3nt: TGTGCCAGTAGTATCAGGACAGGGGATAGTCAGCCCCAGCATTTT
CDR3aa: CASSIRTGDSQPQHF

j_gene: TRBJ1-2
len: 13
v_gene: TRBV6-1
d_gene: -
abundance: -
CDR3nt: TGTGCCAGCAGTGACGCGGGTGGCTATGGCTACACCTTC
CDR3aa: CASSDAGGYGYTF

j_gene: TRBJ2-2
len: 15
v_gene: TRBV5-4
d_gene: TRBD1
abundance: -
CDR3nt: TGTGCCAGCAGCTTGCAGGGGGCGGGAACCGGGGAGCTGTTTTTT
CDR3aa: CASSLQGAGTGELFF

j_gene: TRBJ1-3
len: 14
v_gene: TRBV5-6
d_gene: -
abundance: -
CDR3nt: TGTGCCAGCAGCCGTGGACAGCTCGGAAACACCATATATTTT
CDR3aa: CASSRGQLGNTIYF

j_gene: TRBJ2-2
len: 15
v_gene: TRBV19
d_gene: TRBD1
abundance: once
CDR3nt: TGTGCCAGTAGTATGGTACAGGGGGTCGCCGGGGAGCTGTTTTTT
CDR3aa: CASSMVQGVAGELFF

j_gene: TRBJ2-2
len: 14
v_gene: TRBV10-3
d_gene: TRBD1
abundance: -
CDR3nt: TGTGCCATCAGTGGACAGGGGGGAACCGGGGAGCTGTTTTTT
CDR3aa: CAISGQGGTGELFF

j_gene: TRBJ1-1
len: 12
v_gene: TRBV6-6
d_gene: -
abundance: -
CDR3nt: TGTGCCAGCAGTAGCTGGGACGGTGAAGCTTTCTTT
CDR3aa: CASSSWDGEAFF

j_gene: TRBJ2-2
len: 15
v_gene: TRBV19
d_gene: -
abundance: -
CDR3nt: TGTGCCAGTAGGGGGGCACCCTTAATCACCGGGGAGCTGTTTTTT
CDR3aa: CASRGAPLITGELFF

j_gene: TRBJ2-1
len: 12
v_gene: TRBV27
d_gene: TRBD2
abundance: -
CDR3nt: TGTGCCGCCTGGGGGGGGAGGAATGAGCAGTTCTTC
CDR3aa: CAAWGGRNEQFF

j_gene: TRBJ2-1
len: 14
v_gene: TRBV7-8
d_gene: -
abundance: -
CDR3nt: TGTGCCAGCAGCCCGACTGAGGGGGGTAATGAGCAGTTCTTC
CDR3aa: CASSPTEGGNEQFF

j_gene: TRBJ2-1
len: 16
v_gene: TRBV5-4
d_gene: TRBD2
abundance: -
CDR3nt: TGTGCCAGCAGGTCCGGGACTAGCGAATCCTACAATGAGCAGTTCTTC
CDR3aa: CASRSGTSESYNEQFF

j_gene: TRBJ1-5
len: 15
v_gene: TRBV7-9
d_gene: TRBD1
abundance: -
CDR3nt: TGTGCCAGCAGTTTCACAGGGGGCCTGAATCAGCCCCAGCATTTT
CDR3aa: CASSFTGGLNQPQHF

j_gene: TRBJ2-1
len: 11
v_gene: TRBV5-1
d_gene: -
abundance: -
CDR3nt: TGCGCCAGCAGAGGTTACAATGAGCAGTTCTTC
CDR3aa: CASRGYNEQFF

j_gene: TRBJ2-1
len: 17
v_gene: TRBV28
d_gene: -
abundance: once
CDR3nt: TGTGCCAGCAGTTTCGCCCTTGGGGCGGGTTCCTACAATGAGCAGTTCTTC
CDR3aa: CASSFALGAGSYNEQFF

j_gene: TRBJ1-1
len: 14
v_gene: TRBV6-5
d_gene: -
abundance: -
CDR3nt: TGTGCCAGCAGCCAACACTTGGCTAACACTGAAGCTTTCTTT
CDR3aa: CASSQHLANTEAFF

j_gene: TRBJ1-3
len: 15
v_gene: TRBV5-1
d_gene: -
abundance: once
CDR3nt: TGCGCCAGCAGCTTGGAGTCCTTCTCTGGAAACACCATATATTTT
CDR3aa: CASSLESFSGNTIYF

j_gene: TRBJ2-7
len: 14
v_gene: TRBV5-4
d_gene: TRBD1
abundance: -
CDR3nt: TGTGCCAGCAGCCAAGGACAGGGGAGGTACGAGCAGTACTTC
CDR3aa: CASSQGQGRYEQYF

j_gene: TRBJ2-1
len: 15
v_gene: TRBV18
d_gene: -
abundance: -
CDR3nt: TGTGCCAGCTCACCGGCTAGTCCCTCCTACAATGAGCAGTTCTTC
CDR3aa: CASSPASPSYNEQFF

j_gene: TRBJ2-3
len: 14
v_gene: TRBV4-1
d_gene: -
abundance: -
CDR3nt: TGCGCCAGCAGCCTTCGGACGGGCACAGATACGCAGTATTTT
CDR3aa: CASSLRTGTDTQYF

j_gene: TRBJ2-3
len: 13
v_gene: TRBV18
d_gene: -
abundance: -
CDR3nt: TGTGCCAGCTCACGGGACTCGGTAGATACGCAGTATTTT
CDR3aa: CASSRDSVDTQYF

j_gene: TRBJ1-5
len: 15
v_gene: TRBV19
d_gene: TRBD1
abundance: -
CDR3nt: TGTGCCAGTAGTTTTAGACAGGGGCGTAATCAGCCCCAGCATTTT
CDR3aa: CASSFRQGRNQPQHF

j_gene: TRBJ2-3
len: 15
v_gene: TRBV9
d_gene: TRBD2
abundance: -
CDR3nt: TGTGCCAGCAGCCCTAGCGGGCATAACACAGATACGCAGTATTTT
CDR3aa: CASSPSGHNTDTQYF

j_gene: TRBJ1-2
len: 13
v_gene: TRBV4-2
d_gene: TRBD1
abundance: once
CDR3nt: TGTGCCAGCAGCCATGGACAGGGGACTGGCTACACCTTC
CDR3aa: CASSHGQGTGYTF

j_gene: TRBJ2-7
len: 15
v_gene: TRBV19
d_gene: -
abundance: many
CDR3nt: TGTGCCAGTATTACAGAAGGGTCCAGCTCCTACGAGCAGTACTTC
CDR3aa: CASITEGSSSYEQYF

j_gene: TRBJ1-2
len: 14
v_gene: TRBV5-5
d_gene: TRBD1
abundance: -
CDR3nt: TGTGCCAGCAGCCAAGGACAGGGGGCTCTGGGCTACACCTTC
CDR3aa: CASSQGQGALGYTF

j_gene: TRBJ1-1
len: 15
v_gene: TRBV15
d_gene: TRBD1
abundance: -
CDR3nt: TGTGCCACCAGGGTATTGGGACAGACGAACACTGAAGCTTTCTTT
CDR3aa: CATRVLGQTNTEAFF

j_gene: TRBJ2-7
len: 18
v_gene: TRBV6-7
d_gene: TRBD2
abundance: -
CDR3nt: TGTGCCAGCAGAACCGGGACTAGCGGGAGGTCTAGCTCCTACGAGCAGTACTTC
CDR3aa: CASRTGTSGRSSSYEQYF

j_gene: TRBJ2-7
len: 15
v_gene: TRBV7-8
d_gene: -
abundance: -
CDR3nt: TGTGCCAGCAGGTTCGGACCGGGATACGCCTACGAGCAGTACTTC
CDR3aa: CASRFGPGYAYEQYF

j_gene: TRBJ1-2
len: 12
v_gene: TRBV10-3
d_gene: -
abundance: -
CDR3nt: TGTGCCATCAGTGAGGCGGGGGAGGGCTACACCTTC
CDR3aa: CAISEAGEGYTF

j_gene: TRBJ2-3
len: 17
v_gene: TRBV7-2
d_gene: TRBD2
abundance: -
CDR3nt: TGTGCCAGCAGCAGAAAGGGAATAGCGGGAGGACCCGATACGCAGTATTTT
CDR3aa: CASSRKGIAGGPDTQYF

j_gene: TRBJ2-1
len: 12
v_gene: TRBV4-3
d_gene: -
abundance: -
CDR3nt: TGCGCCAGCAGCCAAGATCGGATTAAGCAGTTCTTC
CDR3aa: CASSQDRIKQFF

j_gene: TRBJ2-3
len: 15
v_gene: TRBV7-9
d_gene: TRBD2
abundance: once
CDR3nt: TGTGCCAGCAGCTTAGGCGGGAGCGTCGCAGATACGCAGTATTTT
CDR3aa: CASSLGGSVADTQYF

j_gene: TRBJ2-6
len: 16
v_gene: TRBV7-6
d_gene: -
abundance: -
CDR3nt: TGTGCCAGCAGCTTCGGCAGACACTCTGGGGCCAACGTCCTGACTTTC
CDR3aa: CASSFGRHSGANVLTF

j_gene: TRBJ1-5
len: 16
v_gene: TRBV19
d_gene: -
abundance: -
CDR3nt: TGTGCCAGTAGTTTGTATGGACTGAGTAGCAATCAGCCCCAGCATTTT
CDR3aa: CASSLYGLSSNQPQHF

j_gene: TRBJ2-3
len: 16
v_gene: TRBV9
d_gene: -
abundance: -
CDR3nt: TGTGCCAGCAGCACAGGGCTAGCGGACTTCACAGATACGCAGTATTTT
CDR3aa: CASSTGLADFTDTQYF

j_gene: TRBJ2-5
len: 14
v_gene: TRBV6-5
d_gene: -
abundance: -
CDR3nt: TGTGCCAGCAATCCAGGAGGGCCTCAAGAGACCCAGTACTTC
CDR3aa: CASNPGGPQETQYF

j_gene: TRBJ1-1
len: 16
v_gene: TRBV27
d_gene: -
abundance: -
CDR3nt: TGTGCCAGCAGTTCCACCCTGACGGGCCGGTACACTGAAGCTTTCTTT
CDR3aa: CASSSTLTGRYTEAFF

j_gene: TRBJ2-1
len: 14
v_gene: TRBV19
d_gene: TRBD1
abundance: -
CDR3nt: TGTGCCAGTAGGAGGGACAGGCTTAGGAATGAGCAGTTCTTC
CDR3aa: CASRRDRLRNEQFF